This TCR beta chain was recovered during a study of blood T cell repertoires in COVID-19. Study summary: The United States, Italy and Spain were the sources of the acute and convalescent COVID-19 samples. T cells, B-cell-depleted T cells, or PBMCs supplied cDNA or gDNA.

In the original analysis: Estimation of nucleated cell counts relied on the amplification of reference gene primers. Sequencing used immunoSEQ multiplex PCR; TCRdb keeps in-frame clones, though not all of them. Clone size and V and J calls were adopted from that table, with D and trimming inferred from the DNA. Here the sample spans 150,000 to 200,000 clones, about 87% being singletons. Germline CDR1 is SGHRS and CDR2 is YFSETQ. The CDR3 contains 15 residues. V trimming: 4 bases; J trimming: 0 bases; junction bases outside the gene matches: 5. The rearrangement uses TRBV5-1 and TRBJ1-2, with 8 bases lining up with TRBD1. The source of this sequence is a young man with active or convalescent COVID-19. Source material: peripheral blood. The CDR3 protein is CASSPGTGANYGYTF. As DNA, the CDR3 is TGCGCCAGCAGCCCGGGGACAGGAGCTAACTATGGCTACACCTTC. Based on the CDR3 plus reference TRBV5-1 and TRBJ1-2, the full variable domain is KAGVTQTPRYLIKTRGQQVTLSCSPISGHRSVSWYQQTPGQGLQFLFEYFSETQRNKGNFPGRFSGRQFSNSRSEMNVSTLELGDSALYLCASSPGTGANYGYTFGSGTRLTVV.